These 18 T cell receptor beta chains originate from one sample sequenced in a study of blood T cell repertoires in COVID-19. Method: immunoSEQ multiplex PCR; TCRdb's copy keeps in-frame clones and lacks some. The sample consists of 400,000 to 500,000 clones, more than 80% of them appearing once. Material for sequencing was peripheral blood. All receptors come from a woman aged 30 to 39 with active or convalescent COVID-19.

V usage is TRBV27 and J usage is TRBJ1-1, with 9 bases aligning to TRBD1. The CDR3 runs 13 residues. Germline V CDR1 and CDR2: MNHEY, SMNVEV (reference sequence). Trimming took 4 bases from V and 4 from J; bases not matched to a gene: 1. Here the CDR3 DNA reads TGTGCCAGCAGTTGGGGACAGGGCACTGAAGCTTTCTTT. It yields the protein CASSWGQGTEAFF.

About this clone itself: At the DNA level, this CDR3 is encoded by other sequences in the same sample as well. V is TRBV19 and J is TRBJ1-2; perhaps TRBD1 as D (6 bases). Per the germline V gene, CDR1 is LNHDA and CDR2 is SQIVND (reference sequence). The CDR3 contains 12 residues. V lost 5 bases to trimming and J lost 5 bases, with 9 bases between them. The CDR3 loop reads CASSAQGYGYTF. In nucleotides, the CDR3 is TGTGCCAGTAGTGCCCAGGGGTATGGCTACACCTTC. The variable domain in full, with the rest retrieved from reference TRBV19 and TRBJ1-2, is DGGITQSPKYLFRKEGQNVTLSCEQNLNHDAMYWYRQDPGQGLRLIYYSQIVNDFQKGDIAEGYSVSREKKESFPLTVTSAQKNPTAFYLCASSAQGYGYTFGSGTRLTVV.

The rearrangement links TRBV11-2 to TRBJ2-7; no reliable D call. The CDR3 extends over 14 amino acids. Trimming shortened V by 1 base and J by 3 bases, and 10 bases separated the two germline ends. CDR1 and CDR2 (germline): SGHAT, FQNNGV. CDR3 residues: CASSLVVSSYEQYF. CDR3 in DNA: TGTGCCAGCAGCTTAGTTGTTAGCAGCTACGAGCAGTACTTC.

V usage is TRBV6-5 and J usage is TRBJ1-3; D call uncertain. V gave up 9 bases and J gave up 0 bases, with 12 bases separating them. Germline V gene sequence: CDR1 MNHEY, CDR2 SVGAGI. The CDR3 is 14 amino acids. CDR3 sequence reads: CASLTYSSGNTIYF. DNA for the CDR3: TGTGCCAGTCTCACTTACAGCTCTGGAAACACCATATATTTT.

This chain links TRBV6-5 with TRBJ2-1, with 9 positions matching TRBD2. The trim removed 3 bases at V and 8 bases at J, leaving 8 bases unmatched. The CDR3 has 15 amino acids. Germline CDR1 and CDR2: MNHEY and SVGAGI. The CDR3 reads CASSYSSGGPDEQFF. The CDR3 DNA reads TGTGCCAGCAGTTATTCCAGCGGGGGGCCCGATGAGCAGTTCTTC.

In its sample, this clone was seen a few times. V gene TRBV2 combines with J gene TRBJ2-3; 12 bases are a match to TRBD2. V gave up 2 bases and J gave up 5 bases; unmatched junction bases: 2. There are 15 residues in the CDR3. The germline CDR1 and CDR2 sequences are SNHLY and FYNNEI. The chain's CDR3 is CASSELAGGLDTQYF. DNA of the CDR3: TGTGCCAGCAGTGAACTAGCGGGAGGGTTAGATACGCAGTATTTT.

This clone was seen a handful of times. The chain employs TRBV4-1 and TRBJ2-3; 9 bases align to TRBD2. Germline trimming cut 0 bases from V and 4 bases from J; bases unmatched to any gene: 5. The CDR3 is made up of 16 amino acids. Germline V gene data show CDR1 as MGHRA and CDR2 as YSYEKL. CDR3 residues: CASSQEGRGGADTQYF. The CDR3 DNA sequence: TGCGCCAGCAGCCAAGAAGGGCGGGGGGGAGCAGATACGCAGTATTTT.

The chain couples TRBV29-1 to TRBJ2-1; D not resolved. Trimming removed 3 bases from V and 6 bases from J, with 18 bases in between. The CDR3 loop spans 15 amino acids. The germline CDR1 and CDR2 sequences are SQVTM and ANQGSEA. The CDR3 nucleotides are TGCAGCGTTGATTTAGCCGCTGAACCCGGCAATGAGCAGTTCTTC. Encoded protein: CSVDLAAEPGNEQFF.

V is TRBV7-9 and J is TRBJ1-2; 11 bases map to TRBD1. The germline CDR1 and CDR2 sequences are SEHNR and FQNEAQ (reference sequence). The V segment lost 6 bases and the J segment 7 bases; nucleotides outside the gene matches: 4. The CDR3 is made up of 13 amino acids. The CDR3 loop reads CASSRTGGLGYTF. The CDR3 DNA reads TGTGCCAGCAGTAGGACAGGGGGCCTTGGCTACACCTTC.

The chain couples TRBV27 to TRBJ2-1, with 14 bases fitting TRBD2. Germline CDR1 reads MNHEY; CDR2 reads SMNVEV (reference sequence). The CDR3 extends over 16 amino acids. Unmatched junction bases numbered 8, after V lost 5 bases and J lost 8 bases. This chain's CDR3 is CASSGTTSGRVDEQFF. The CDR3 region has the DNA TGTGCCAGCAGTGGGACGACTAGCGGGAGGGTCGATGAGCAGTTCTTC.

The chain couples TRBV18 to TRBJ2-7, with D maybe TRBD2 (6 bases). The CDR3 sequence is 19 residues long. CDR1 is KGHSH and CDR2 is LQKENI in the germline V gene. The ends were cut back, 3 bases at V and 0 bases at J, with 24 bases in the middle. CDR3 loop: CASSPGLRDATGSSYEQYF. In DNA form, the CDR3 reads TGTGCCAGCTCACCGGGTCTCCGGGACGCCACCGGGAGCTCCTACGAGCAGTACTTC.

J is TRBJ1-1 and V is TRBV18; D is possibly TRBD1 (5 bases). This CDR3 region has 14 residues. Trimming removed 5 bases from V and 0 bases from J, with 10 bases in between. Germline CDR1 reads KGHSH; CDR2 reads LQKENI. The DNA for the CDR3 is TGTGCCAGCTCAGCCCTCAGGGTGAACACTGAAGCTTTCTTT. Protein product: CASSALRVNTEAFF.

V usage is TRBV19 and J usage is TRBJ1-5; 7 positions agree with TRBD1. The CDR3 runs 14 residues. CDR1 LNHDA and CDR2 SQIVND come from the germline V gene (reference sequence). V trimming: 6 bases; J trimming: 4 bases; junction bases outside the gene matches: 6. CDR3 protein: CASSRQGGNQPQHF. The DNA of the CDR3 is TGTGCCAGTAGCAGACAGGGCGGGAATCAGCCCCAGCATTTT.

This clone was recorded once. This rearrangement joins TRBV27 to TRBJ2-1; maybe TRBD2 (6 bases). CDR3 length: 16 amino acids. Trimming left V 8 bases short and J 0 bases short, with 17 bases between. From germline, CDR1 is MNHEY and CDR2 SMNVEV (reference sequence). CDR3 loop: CASRKLAASSYNEQFF. The CDR3 DNA follows: TGTGCCAGCCGGAAATTAGCGGCAAGCTCCTACAATGAGCAGTTCTTC.

This chain uses TRBV4-2 with TRBJ1-2, with TRBD1 matching over 12 bases. This CDR3 contains 18 residues. Germline V CDR1 and CDR2: LGHNA, YNFKEQ. Losses at the gene ends were 0 bases for V and 3 bases for J; bases not matched to a gene: 8. For the CDR3, the DNA is TGTGCCAGCAGCCAAGATTTGGGACAGGGGGCAGAAGACTATGGCTACACCTTC. Translating it yields CASSQDLGQGAEDYGYTF.

This clone was recorded only once. V usage is TRBV6-5 and J usage is TRBJ1-2; 7 bases map to TRBD1. The CDR3 consists of 14 residues. The V gene's germline CDR1 is MNHEY and CDR2 SVGAGI. Losses at the gene ends were 2 bases for V and 9 bases for J; bases not matched to a gene: 9. Here the CDR3 DNA reads TGTGCCAGCAGTTACAGGGCCAGGGGGAAGAGCTACACCTTC. Translation: CASSYRARGKSYTF.

This clone was detected only once. The chain joins TRBV10-3 to TRBJ2-7; 7 bases are shared with TRBD1. V dropped 10 bases and J dropped 2; count of bases not matched to a gene: 5. Germline V gene lookup returns CDR1 ENHRY and CDR2 SYGVKD. The CDR3 contains 12 residues. CDR3 coding DNA: TGTGCCACAGGGACAGCCACCTACGAGCAGTACTTC. This translates into CATGTATYEQYF.

V gene TRBV5-8 combines with J gene TRBJ1-5; 7 positions match TRBD1. Germline CDR1 SGHTS, CDR2 YDEGEE. After removal of 4 bases from V and 3 bases from J, the junction contained 7 bases not matched to a gene. The CDR3 extends over 15 amino acids. The CDR3 sequence: CASSPDRVVNQPQHF. The DNA of the CDR3 is TGTGCCAGCAGCCCTGACAGGGTGGTCAATCAGCCCCAGCATTTT.